This TCR beta chain was captured in a study of beta chain features in type 1 diabetes (dated by TCRdb to the late 2010s). Context from the whole study: No differences in mean age, gender distribution, total cell number or subset yield were found between patients and healthy donors. In the study, TCRB repertoires of sorted circulating CD4+ T cell subsets from recently diagnosed type 1 diabetes patients were compared with those of matched healthy donors. A total of 90 million to 140 million sorted cells were examined across all samples, and RNA yield correlated strongly with the number of cells per subset. Regulatory and stem cell-like memory subsets were isolated from only 8 patients and 8 healthy donors, whereas naive and central memory subsets came from all 30 or so donors.

The CDR3 covers 13 residues, taking in both the cysteine and the phenylalanine. The retained sequence is limited to the CDR3, 39 bases, with the frame set at the first base. Trimming leaves V shorter by 4 bases and J shorter by 2 bases, with the junction holding 3 bases beyond the gene matches. CDR1 and CDR2 are read off the germline V gene (reference sequence) as GTSNPN and SVGIG. Only a few counts were recorded for this clone. The specificity of this receptor is unknown. No base quality information exists; no much larger clone differs at one position. The entire isolated RNA was reverse transcribed using the High Capacity cDNA Reverse Transcription Kit, and thus expressed TCRB transcripts were sequenced. Deep immunoSEQ sequencing was performed on naive, central memory and regulatory T cell samples, with an average of about 4 million total reads per sample. Sorted cells were lysed in RLT buffer, and RNA was extracted using DNase-treated RNeasy Micro or Mini kits according to cell number. To prevent cross-contamination, each cell subset was processed individually, whereas patient and healthy donor samples were processed jointly. The immunoSEQ multiplex PCR was used to amplify TCRB sequences from cDNA, yielding 87-bp fragments that span the CDR3 region. Sequencing of the amplicons was done on the Illumina HiSeq platform. Processing in the source paper ran as follows. PCR bias was computationally corrected using synthetic template baselines, reads within Hamming distance 2 were collapsed, and singletons that could not be merged were discarded. Reads were aligned against IMGT so that V, D and J genes, CDR3 length and insertions or deletions at six rearrangement sites could be assigned. Within each subset, clonotype counts were normalized to the number of sorted cells before true diversity and Gini coefficients were calculated with the tcR R package. The overlap coefficient, calculated on TCRB nucleotide sequences, was used to measure repertoire sharing. Out-of-frame TCRB sequences from naive cells were analyzed to stand in for the pre-selection repertoire. The table was pulled from immuneACCESS by TCRdb, which kept in-frame rearrangements only. Such tables lose some clones; where checked, under half of the loss comes from unresolved V genes, and the rest has no known cause. That table gives V, J and clone size, and the DNA gave D and trimming. This sample comprises 300,000 to 400,000 clones, 9.5% to 11% of them detected only once. Around 0.015% of the sample is in the top ten clones.

Each donor gave one peripheral blood draw, roughly 0.11 L on average, collected into heparinised tubes. A BD FACSAria II and a panel including CD45RO, CCR7, CD25, CD127, CD95 and CD27 were used to sort naive, central memory, regulatory and stem cell-like memory CD4+ T cells. A purity above 98% was achieved for all sorted populations. PBMCs were isolated right away by Lymphoprep density gradient centrifugation and were stained directly, without culture. So that batch effects would be minimized, each experiment stained and sorted samples in pairs, pairing one healthy donor with one patient. On the study overall, not on this receptor specifically: Shorter templates might have been favored by PCR, but patient and control samples were amplified and corrected together, so both groups would have been affected equally by any skew. In all four CD4+ subsets, TCRB CDR3 length was moderately but significantly shorter in type 1 diabetes patients. At VDJ recombination sites, patients with type 1 diabetes made fewer insertions and deleted more nucleotides, a pattern implying thymic rearrangement abnormalities. Because small numbers of individuals were included in the HLA sub-analyses, any influence of HLA type on TCRB rearrangement was left unresolved. The naive, central memory and regulatory TCRB repertoires appeared to resemble one another more closely among patients than among healthy donors. Sequencing cDNA rather than genomic DNA could over-represent highly expressing activated cells, although activation and CD3 levels did not differ between groups.

This chain joins TRBV30 to TRBJ2-3; 7 bases in the middle match TRBD2. Sequences were obtained from naive CD4+ T cells from blood. The cell subset or site label here, explained by the study, means: true naive CD4+ T cells. The sequence derives from a woman aged 30 to 39 in good health. The CDR3 protein: CAWIGRNTDTQYF. The bases are TGTGCCTGGATCGGGAGGAACACAGATACGCAGTATTTT.